One T cell receptor (beta chain) is described in this entry. Antigen specificity is unknown. The data belong to a study of radiation and T cells in renal cell carcinoma. Regarding the study as a whole: Top 100 clonotypes averaged around 50% in irradiated versus about 43% in nephrectomy-only tumors. Only small tumor regions of about 1 g were sampled.

Sample treatment: treatment-naive control, cytoreductive nephrectomy. Controls were unirradiated tumors from treatment-naive cytoreductive nephrectomy patients. Sequenced control tumors were from over ten males and a few females, median age roughly 53. Clones were sequenced by immunoSEQ multiplex PCR, and TCRdb holds only the in-frame ones, with some missing. The sample lists 7,200 or so clones; approximately 64% were seen once. V lost 5 bases to trimming and J lost 2 bases; unmatched junction nucleotides: 11. CDR1 SGHTA and CDR2 FQGNSA come from the germline V gene. The CDR3 is 18 residues long. This sequence joins TRBV7-2 and TRBJ2-7; 14 bases agree with TRBD2. This TCR was recovered from a woman between 70 and 85 years old with renal cell carcinoma. The input for sequencing was tumor tissue, taken from a patient whose treatment was nephrectomy without radiotherapy. CDR3 sequence reads: CASSGTSGGLTYAYEQYF. The CDR3 DNA reads as TGTGCCAGCAGCGGGACTAGCGGGGGCCTCACTTATGCCTACGAGCAGTACTTC. The full variable domain, with the rest looked up from reference TRBV7-2 and TRBJ2-7, is GAGVSQSPSNKVTEKGKDVELRCDPISGHTALYWYRQSLGQGLEFLIYFQGNSAPDKSGLPSDRFSAERTGGSVSTLTIQRTQQEDSAVYLCASSGTSGGLTYAYEQYFGPGTRLTVT.